Each of the 5 T cell receptor beta chains below was sequenced from the same sample in a study of T cell responses to AZD1222 COVID-19 vaccine. Repertoires were generated with immunoSEQ multiplex PCR, while TCRdb's copy carries only in-frame clones and drops some. The sample has about 140,000 clones, around 91% seen once. The sequences come from peripheral blood, collected on day 0 of AZD1222 vaccination. The origin of the receptors is an adult in good health.

This chain uses TRBV7-6 with TRBJ1-5, with D unresolved. The V gene lost 4 bases and the J gene lost 7 bases, with 11 bases spanning the gap. Germline V gives CDR1 SGHVS, CDR2 FNYEAQ. This CDR3 is built from 13 residues. This CDR3 is CASSSTENQPQHF. CDR3 DNA sequence: TGTGCCAGCAGCTCAACAGAGAACCAGCCCCAGCATTTT.

The V call is TRBV11-2, the J call TRBJ1-1, with 8 bases lining up with TRBD1. V shed 5 bases, J shed 4 bases, and the junction held 6 bases outside the gene matches. Germline V CDR1 and CDR2: SGHAT, FQNNGV. The CDR3 has 14 amino acids. The CDR3 reads CASSPFTGGTEAFF. The CDR3 coding sequence is TGTGCCAGCAGCCCCTTTACAGGGGGCACTGAAGCTTTCTTT.

In regard to this clone: At one end, the junction sequence differs from germline, possibly due to a read error. The chain uses TRBV13 and TRBJ2-7; D possibly corresponds to TRBD2 (5 bases). In germline, CDR1 is PRHDT, CDR2 FYEKMQ (reference sequence). The CDR3 has 13 amino acids. The CDR3 reads CASSLAGVGETDF. DNA for the CDR3: TGTGCCAGCAGCTTAGCCGGGGTGGGCGAGACGGACTTC. Variable domain in full (rest from reference TRBV13 and TRBJ2-7): AAGVIQSPRHLIKEKRETATLKCYPIPRHDTVYWYQQGPGQDPQFLISFYEKMQSDKGSIPDRFSAQQFSDYHSELNMSSLELGDSALYFCASSLAGVGETDFGPGTRLTVT.

This clone was seen a single time. This chain links TRBV6-1 with TRBJ1-1; D call uncertain. This CDR3 region has 11 residues. From germline, CDR1 is MNHNS and CDR2 SASEGT. Trimming took off 2 bases at V and 7 bases at J, with 5 bases between the two ends. CDR3 region: CASSERFEAFF. CDR3 bases: TGTGCCAGCAGTGAACGGTTTGAAGCTTTCTTT.

The chain combines TRBV2 with TRBJ1-1; D is unresolved. Germline CDR1 SNHLY, CDR2 FYNNEI. The CDR3 length is 16 residues. V dropped 2 bases and J dropped 1 base, with 14 bases sitting between them. CDR3 residues: CASSENEGWGNTEAFF. Here the CDR3 DNA reads TGTGCCAGCAGTGAAAATGAAGGGTGGGGGAACACTGAAGCTTTCTTT.